The clone carrying this T cell receptor beta chain showed up just a few times. Its antigen is still unknown. The CDR3 is 14 amino acids. The V gene's germline CDR1 is SGHDN and CDR2 FVKESK. Trimming cost V 2 bases and J 5 bases, with 7 bases left between them. One entry per CDR3 protein results from TCRdb running MiXCR on the 5' RACE reads. The sample has about 260,000 distinct CDR3 sequences; approximately 7% are singletons. The data were taken from a study of identical twins. Study-level results: Conclusions were drawn cross-sectionally by statistical analysis, without following the same donors.

These data also formed part of another study, on yellow fever vaccine responses in identical twins.

Source material: memory (CD45RO+) T cells sorted from blood. This sequence originates from a woman younger than 35 in good health. The gene calls are TRBV14 and TRBJ1-6; D is unclear. CDR3 sequence (DNA): TGTGCCAGCAGCCAAACCGGGAATAATTCACCCCTCCACTTT. This gives the protein CASSQTGNNSPLHF.